This T cell receptor (beta chain) was retrieved from a study of OX40 agonist ivuxolimab in advanced cancers. Clones were sequenced by immunoSEQ multiplex PCR, and TCRdb holds only the in-frame ones, with some missing. This sample has 70,000 or so clones, with roughly 90% found just once. Patients who had autoimmune disease history or got systemic immunosuppression were left out. This specimen was CD4+ or CD8+ T cells sorted from blood, taken in a trial of the OX40 agonist ivuxolimab. The clonotype was recovered from an adult with an advanced solid tumor such as melanoma, head and neck, liver or kidney cancer.

The CDR3 DNA reads as TGTGCCAGCAGTTACTCACAGGGGGCAAGCGGGGAGCTGTTTTTT. Translating it yields CASSYSQGASGELFF. The rearrangement joins TRBV6-5 to TRBJ2-2; 9 bases fit TRBD1. This CDR3 has 15 amino acids. Germline CDR1 MNHEY, CDR2 SVGAGI. Unmatched junction bases numbered 3, after V lost 0 bases and J lost 7 bases.